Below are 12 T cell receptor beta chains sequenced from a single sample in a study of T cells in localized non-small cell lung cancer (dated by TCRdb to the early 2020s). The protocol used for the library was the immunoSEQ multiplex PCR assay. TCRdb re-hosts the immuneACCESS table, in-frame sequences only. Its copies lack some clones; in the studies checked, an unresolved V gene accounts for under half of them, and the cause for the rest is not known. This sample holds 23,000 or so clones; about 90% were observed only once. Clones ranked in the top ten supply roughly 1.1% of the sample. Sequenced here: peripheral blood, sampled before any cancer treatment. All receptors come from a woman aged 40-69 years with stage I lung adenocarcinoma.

The CDR3 spells CARSGPGLAGGPATGETQYF. The CDR3 coding sequence is TGTGCCAGAAGCGGGCCGGGACTAGCGGGGGGCCCAGCTACGGGAGAGACCCAGTACTTC. V and J are TRBV5-3 and TRBJ2-5, with 15 positions matching TRBD2. TRBV5-3 counts as an open reading frame of uncertain function. V dropped 4 bases and J dropped 4; count of bases not matched to a gene: 17. The CDR3 is 20 amino acids.

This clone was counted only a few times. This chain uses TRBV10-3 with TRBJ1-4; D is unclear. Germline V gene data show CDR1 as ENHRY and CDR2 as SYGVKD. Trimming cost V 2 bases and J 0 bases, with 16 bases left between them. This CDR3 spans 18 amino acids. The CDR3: CAISEKRAGGATNEKLFF. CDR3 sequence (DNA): TGTGCCATCAGTGAGAAAAGGGCCGGAGGCGCAACTAATGAAAAACTGTTTTTT.

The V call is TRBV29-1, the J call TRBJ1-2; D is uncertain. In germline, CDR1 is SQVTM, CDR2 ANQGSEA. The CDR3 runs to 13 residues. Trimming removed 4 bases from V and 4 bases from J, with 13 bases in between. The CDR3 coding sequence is TGCAGCGTTGGGCAGGCGTCGAGCTATGGCTACACCTTC. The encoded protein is CSVGQASSYGYTF.

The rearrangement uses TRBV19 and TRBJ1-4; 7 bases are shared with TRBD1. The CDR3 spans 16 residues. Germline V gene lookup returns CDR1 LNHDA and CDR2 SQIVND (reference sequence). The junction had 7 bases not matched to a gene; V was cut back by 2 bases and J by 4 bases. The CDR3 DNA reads TGTGCCAGTAGTATACGAAAACAGGGGATTAATGAAAAACTGTTTTTT. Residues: CASSIRKQGINEKLFF.

CDR3 protein: CASSSGGKQETQYF. CDR3 bases: TGTGCCAGCAGTAGCGGGGGGAAACAAGAGACCCAGTACTTC. The chain employs TRBV11-3 and TRBJ2-5; 10 bases line up with TRBD2. This CDR3 spans 14 amino acids. CDR1 SGHNT and CDR2 YENEEA come from the germline V gene. J gave up 2 bases and V 6 bases, and 3 bases lay outside the gene matches.

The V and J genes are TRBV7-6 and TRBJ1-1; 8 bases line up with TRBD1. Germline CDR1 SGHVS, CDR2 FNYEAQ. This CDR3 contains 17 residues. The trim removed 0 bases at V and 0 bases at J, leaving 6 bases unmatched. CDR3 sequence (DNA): TGTGCCAGCAGCTTAGCTTCAGGGGGCCCGATGAACACTGAAGCTTTCTTT. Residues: CASSLASGGPMNTEAFF.

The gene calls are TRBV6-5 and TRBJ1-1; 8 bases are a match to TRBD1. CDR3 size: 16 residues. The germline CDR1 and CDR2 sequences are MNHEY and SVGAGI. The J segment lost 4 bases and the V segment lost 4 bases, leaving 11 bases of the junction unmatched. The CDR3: CASSFSTGAGITEAFF. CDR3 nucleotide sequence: TGTGCCAGCAGTTTCTCGACAGGGGCGGGGATCACTGAAGCTTTCTTT.

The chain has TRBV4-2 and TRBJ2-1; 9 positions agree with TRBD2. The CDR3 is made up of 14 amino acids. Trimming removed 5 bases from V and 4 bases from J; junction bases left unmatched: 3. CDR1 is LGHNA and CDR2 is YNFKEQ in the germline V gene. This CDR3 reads CASSSGGQYNEQFF. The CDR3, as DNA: TGTGCCAGCAGCAGCGGGGGGCAGTACAATGAGCAGTTCTTC.

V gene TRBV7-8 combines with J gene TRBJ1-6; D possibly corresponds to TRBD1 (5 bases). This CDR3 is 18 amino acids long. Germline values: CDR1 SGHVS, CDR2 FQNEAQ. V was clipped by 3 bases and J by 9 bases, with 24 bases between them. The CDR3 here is CASSFRLSRGADSSPLHF. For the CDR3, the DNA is TGTGCCAGCAGCTTTCGGCTTAGTAGGGGCGCGGATAGTTCACCCCTCCACTTT. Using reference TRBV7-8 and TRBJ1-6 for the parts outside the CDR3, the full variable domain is GAGVSQSPRYKVAKRGQDVALRCDPISGHVSLFWYQQALGQGPEFLTYFQNEAQLDKSGLPSDRFFAERPEGSVSTLKIQRTQQEDSAVYLCASSFRLSRGADSSPLHFGNGTRLTVT.

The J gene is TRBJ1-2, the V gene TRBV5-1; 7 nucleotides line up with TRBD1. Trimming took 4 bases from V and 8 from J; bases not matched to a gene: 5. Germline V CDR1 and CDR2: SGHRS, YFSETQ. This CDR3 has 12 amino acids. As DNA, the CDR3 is TGCGCCAGCAGCCCGGGACAGATGGGCTACACCTTC. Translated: CASSPGQMGYTF.

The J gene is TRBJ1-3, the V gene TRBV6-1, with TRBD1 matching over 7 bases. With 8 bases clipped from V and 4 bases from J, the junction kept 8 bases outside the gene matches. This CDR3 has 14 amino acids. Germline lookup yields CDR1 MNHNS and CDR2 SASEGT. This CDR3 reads CASLIGGSGNTIYF. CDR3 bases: TGTGCCAGCCTCATAGGGGGCTCCGGAAACACCATATATTTT.

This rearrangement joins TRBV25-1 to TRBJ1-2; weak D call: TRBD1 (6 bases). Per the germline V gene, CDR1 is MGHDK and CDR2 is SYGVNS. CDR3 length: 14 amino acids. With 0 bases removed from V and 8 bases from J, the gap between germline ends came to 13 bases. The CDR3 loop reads CASSEYIQGGGYTF. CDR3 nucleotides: TGTGCCAGCAGTGAATATATTCAAGGGGGGGGCTACACCTTC.